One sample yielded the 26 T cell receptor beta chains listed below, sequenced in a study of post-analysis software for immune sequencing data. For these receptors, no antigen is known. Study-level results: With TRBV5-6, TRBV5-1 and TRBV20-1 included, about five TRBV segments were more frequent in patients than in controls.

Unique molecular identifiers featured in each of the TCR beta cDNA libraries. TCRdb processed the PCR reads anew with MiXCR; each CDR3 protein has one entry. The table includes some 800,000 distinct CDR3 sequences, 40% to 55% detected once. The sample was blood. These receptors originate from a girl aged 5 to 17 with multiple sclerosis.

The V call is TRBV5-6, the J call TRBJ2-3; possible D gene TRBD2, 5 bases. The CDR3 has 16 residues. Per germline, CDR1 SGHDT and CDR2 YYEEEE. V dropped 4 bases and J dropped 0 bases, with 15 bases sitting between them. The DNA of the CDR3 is TGTGCCAGCAGCCCCCCGGACTTCCCTAGCACAGATACGCAGTATTTT. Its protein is CASSPPDFPSTDTQYF.

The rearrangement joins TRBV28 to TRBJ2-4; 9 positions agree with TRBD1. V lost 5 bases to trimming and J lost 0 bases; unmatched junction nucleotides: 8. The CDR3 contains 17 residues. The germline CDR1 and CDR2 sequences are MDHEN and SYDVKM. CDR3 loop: CASSPPGTGLAKNIQYF. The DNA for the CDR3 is TGTGCCAGCAGTCCTCCCGGGACAGGGCTAGCCAAAAACATTCAGTACTTC.

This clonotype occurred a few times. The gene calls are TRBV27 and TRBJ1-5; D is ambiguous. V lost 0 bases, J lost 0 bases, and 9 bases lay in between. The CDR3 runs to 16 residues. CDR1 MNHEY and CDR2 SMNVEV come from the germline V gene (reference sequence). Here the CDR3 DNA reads TGTGCCAGCAGTTTATCAAACAGCAATAGCAATCAGCCCCAGCATTTT. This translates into CASSLSNSNSNQPQHF.

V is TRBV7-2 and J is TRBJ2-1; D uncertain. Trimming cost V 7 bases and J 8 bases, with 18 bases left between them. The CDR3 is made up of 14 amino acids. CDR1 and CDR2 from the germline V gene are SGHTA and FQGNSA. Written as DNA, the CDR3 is TGTGCCAGCATGATCTTATGGGGTTTCTATGAGCAGTTCTTC. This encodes CASMILWGFYEQFF.

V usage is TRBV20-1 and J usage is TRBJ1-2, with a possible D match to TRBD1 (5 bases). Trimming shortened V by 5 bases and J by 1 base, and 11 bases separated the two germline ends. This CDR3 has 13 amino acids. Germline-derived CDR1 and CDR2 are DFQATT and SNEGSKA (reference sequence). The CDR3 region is CSAGGGGNYGYTF. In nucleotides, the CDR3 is TGCAGTGCTGGGGGGGGAGGTAACTATGGCTACACCTTC.

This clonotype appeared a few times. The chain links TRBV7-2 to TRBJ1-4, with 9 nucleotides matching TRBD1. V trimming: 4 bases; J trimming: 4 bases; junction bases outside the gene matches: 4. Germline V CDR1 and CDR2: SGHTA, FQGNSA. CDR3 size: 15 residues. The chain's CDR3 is CASSWGTGFNEKLFF. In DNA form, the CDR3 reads TGTGCCAGCAGCTGGGGGACAGGGTTTAATGAAAAACTGTTTTTT.

The CDR3 coding sequence is TGTGCCAGCAGCTTAGTCCTAGCGGAGGTCTACGAGCAGTACTTC. As protein: CASSLVLAEVYEQYF. This sequence joins TRBV7-8 and TRBJ2-7, with 7 bases fitting TRBD2. This CDR3 has 15 residues. V was pared by 1 base and J by 3 bases, with 6 bases of the junction left unmatched. Germline loops: CDR1 SGHVS, CDR2 FQNEAQ. Looking up the rest from reference TRBV7-8 and TRBJ2-7 gives the full variable domain: GAGVSQSPRYKVAKRGQDVALRCDPISGHVSLFWYQQALGQGPEFLTYFQNEAQLDKSGLPSDRFFAERPEGSVSTLKIQRTQQEDSAVYLCASSLVLAEVYEQYFGPGTRLTVT.

Here the CDR3 reads CSARRLAAETDTQYF. The CDR3 region has the DNA TGCAGTGCGCGACGACTAGCGGCGGAAACAGATACGCAGTATTTT. This chain links TRBV20-1 with TRBJ2-3; 9 bases line up with TRBD2. V shed 6 bases and J 3 bases; nucleotides not matched to a gene: 10. This CDR3 has 15 amino acids. In germline, CDR1 is DFQATT, CDR2 SNEGSKA (reference sequence).

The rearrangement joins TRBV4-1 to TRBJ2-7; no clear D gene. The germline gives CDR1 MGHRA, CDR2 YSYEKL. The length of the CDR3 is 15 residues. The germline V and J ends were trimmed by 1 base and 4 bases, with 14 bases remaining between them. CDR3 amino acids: CASSQVEAGEYEQYF. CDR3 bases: TGCGCCAGCAGCCAAGTTGAGGCCGGTGAATACGAGCAGTACTTC.

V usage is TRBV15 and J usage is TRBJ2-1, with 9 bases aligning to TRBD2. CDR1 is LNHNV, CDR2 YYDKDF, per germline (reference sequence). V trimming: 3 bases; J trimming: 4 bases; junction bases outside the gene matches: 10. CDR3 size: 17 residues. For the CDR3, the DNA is TGTGCCACCAGCAGCCTAGCGGGACTTGGAGTATACAATGAGCAGTTCTTC. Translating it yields CATSSLAGLGVYNEQFF. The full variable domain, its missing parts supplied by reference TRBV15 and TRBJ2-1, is DAMVIQNPRYQVTQFGKPVTLSCSQTLNHNVMYWYQQKSSQAPKLLFHYYDKDFNNEADTPDNFQSRRPNTSFCFLDIRSPGLGDTAMYLCATSSLAGLGVYNEQFFGPGTRLTVL.

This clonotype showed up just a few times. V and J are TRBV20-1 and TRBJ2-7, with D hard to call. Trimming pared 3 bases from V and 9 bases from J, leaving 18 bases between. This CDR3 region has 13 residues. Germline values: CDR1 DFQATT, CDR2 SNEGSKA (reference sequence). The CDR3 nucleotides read TGCAGTGCTAGGGCTAGAACTGGGATAGGGCAGTACTTC. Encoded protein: CSARARTGIGQYF.

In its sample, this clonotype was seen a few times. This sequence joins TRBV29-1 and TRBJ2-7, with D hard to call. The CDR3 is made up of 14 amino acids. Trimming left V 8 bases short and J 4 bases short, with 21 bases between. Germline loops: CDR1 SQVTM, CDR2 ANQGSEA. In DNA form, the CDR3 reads TGCAGCTTTTGGCACGGCCCACCGGGTTACGAGCAGTACTTC. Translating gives CSFWHGPPGYEQYF.

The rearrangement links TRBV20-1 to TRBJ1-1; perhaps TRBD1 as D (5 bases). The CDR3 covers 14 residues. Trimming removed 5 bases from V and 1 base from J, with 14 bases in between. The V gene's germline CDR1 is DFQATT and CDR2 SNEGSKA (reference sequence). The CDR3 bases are TGCAGTGCTCTCACCGGGGGGGAGAACACTGAAGCTTTCTTT. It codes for CSALTGGENTEAFF.

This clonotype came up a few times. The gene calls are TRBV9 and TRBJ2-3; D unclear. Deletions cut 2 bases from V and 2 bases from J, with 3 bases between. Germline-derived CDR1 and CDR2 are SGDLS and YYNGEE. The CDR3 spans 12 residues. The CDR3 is CASSVPTDTQYF. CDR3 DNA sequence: TGTGCCAGCAGCGTCCCCACAGATACGCAGTATTTT.

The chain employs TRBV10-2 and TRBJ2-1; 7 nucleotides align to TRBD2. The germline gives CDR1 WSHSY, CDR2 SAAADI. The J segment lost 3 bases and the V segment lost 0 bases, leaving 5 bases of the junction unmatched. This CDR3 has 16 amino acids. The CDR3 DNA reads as TGCGCCAGCAGTGAGTCAGGGCTAGCGGTCTACAATGAGCAGTTCTTC. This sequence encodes CASSESGLAVYNEQFF.

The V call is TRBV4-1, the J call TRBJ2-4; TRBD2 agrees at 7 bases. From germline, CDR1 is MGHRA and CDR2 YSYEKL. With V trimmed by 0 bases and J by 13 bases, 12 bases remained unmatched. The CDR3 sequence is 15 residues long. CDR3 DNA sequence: TGCGCCAGCAGCCAAGAGTGGCTAGCGGCCCTGGGGCAGTACTTC. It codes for CASSQEWLAALGQYF.

CDR3 loop: CSVPGGYGQPQHF. The CDR3 DNA follows: TGCAGCGTTCCAGGGGGCTATGGGCAGCCCCAGCATTTT. The chain links TRBV29-1 to TRBJ1-5; 8 bases are a match to TRBD1. Germline trimming cut 5 bases from V and 7 bases from J; bases unmatched to any gene: 7. The germline gives CDR1 SQVTM, CDR2 ANQGSEA. CDR3 length: 13 residues. The full variable domain, with the rest looked up from reference TRBV29-1 and TRBJ1-5, is SAVISQKPSRDICQRGTSLTIQCQVDSQVTMMFWYRQQPGQSLTLIATANQGSEATYESGFVIDKFPISRPNLTFSTLTVSNMSPEDSSIYLCSVPGGYGQPQHFGDGTRLSIL.

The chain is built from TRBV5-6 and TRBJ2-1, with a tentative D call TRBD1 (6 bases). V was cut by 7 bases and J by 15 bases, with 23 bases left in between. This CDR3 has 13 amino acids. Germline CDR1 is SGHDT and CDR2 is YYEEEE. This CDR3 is CASADGTGNNLFF. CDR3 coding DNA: TGTGCCAGCGCCGACGGTACAGGGAATAATTTGTTCTTC.

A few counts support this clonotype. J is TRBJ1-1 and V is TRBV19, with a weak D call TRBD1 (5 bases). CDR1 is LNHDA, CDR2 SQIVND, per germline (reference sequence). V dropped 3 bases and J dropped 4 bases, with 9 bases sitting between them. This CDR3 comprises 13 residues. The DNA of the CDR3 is TGTGCCAGTAGTATCATCAGGGCCACTGAAGCTTTCTTT. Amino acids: CASSIIRATEAFF.

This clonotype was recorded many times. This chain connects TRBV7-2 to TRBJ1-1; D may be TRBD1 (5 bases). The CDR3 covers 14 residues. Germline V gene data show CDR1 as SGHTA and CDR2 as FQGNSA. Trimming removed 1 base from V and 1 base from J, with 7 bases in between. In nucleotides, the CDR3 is TGTGCCAGCAGCTTAGAAGGGGAGAACACTGAAGCTTTCTTT. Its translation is CASSLEGENTEAFF.

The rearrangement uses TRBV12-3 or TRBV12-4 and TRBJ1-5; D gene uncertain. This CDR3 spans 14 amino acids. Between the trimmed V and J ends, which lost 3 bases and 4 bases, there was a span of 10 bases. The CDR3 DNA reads TGTGCCAGCAGTTTGGGAAGTGAGAATCAGCCCCAGCATTTT. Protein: CASSLGSENQPQHF.

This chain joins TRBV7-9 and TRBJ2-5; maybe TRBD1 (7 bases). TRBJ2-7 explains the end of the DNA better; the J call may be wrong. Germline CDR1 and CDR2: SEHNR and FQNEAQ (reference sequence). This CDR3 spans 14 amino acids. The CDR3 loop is CASSPDRDWSEQYF. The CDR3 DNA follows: TGTGCCAGCAGCCCCGACAGGGACTGGTCCGAGCAGTACTTC.

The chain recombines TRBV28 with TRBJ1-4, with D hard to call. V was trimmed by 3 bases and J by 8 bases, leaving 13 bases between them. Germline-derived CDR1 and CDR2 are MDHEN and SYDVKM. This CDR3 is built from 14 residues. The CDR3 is CASSLGPIGEKLFF. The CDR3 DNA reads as TGTGCCAGCAGTTTGGGCCCCATTGGGGAAAAACTGTTTTTT.

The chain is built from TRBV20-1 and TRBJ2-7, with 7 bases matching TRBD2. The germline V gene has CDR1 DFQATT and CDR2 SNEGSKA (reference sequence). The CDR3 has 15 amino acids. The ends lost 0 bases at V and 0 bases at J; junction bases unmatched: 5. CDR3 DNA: TGCAGTGCTAGAGATCGCCGACTAGCCTCCTACGAGCAGTACTTC. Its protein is CSARDRRLASYEQYF.

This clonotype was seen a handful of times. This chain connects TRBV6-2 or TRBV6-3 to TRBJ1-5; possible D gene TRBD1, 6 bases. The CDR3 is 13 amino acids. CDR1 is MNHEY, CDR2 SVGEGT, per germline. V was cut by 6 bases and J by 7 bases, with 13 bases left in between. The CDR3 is CASRNRVPQPQHF. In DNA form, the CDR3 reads TGTGCCAGCAGGAACAGGGTCCCCCAGCCCCAGCATTTT.

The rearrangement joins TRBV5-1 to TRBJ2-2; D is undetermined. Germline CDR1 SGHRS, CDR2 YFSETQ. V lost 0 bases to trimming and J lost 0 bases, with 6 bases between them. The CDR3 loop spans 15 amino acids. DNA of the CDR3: TGCGCCAGCAGCTTGGAAATAACGAACACCGGGGAGCTGTTTTTT. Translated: CASSLEITNTGELFF.